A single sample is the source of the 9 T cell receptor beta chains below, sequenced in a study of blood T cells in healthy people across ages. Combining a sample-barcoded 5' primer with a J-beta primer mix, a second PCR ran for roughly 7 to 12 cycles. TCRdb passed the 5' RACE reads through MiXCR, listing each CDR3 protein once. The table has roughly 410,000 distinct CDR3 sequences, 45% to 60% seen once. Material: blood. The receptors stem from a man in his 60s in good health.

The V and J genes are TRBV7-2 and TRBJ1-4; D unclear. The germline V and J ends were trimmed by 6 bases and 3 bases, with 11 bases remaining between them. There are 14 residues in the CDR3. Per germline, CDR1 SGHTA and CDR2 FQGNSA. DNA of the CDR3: TGTGCCAGCAGTAAGGGCGGGTCTAATGAAAAACTGTTTTTT. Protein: CASSKGGSNEKLFF.

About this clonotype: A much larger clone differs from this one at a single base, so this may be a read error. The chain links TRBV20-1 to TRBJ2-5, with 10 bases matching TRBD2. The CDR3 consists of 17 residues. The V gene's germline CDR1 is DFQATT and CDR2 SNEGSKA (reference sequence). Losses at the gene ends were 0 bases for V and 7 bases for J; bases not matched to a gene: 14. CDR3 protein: CSARDSFRASGSGTQYF. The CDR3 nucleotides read TGCAGTGCTAGAGATTCTTTCAGGGCTAGCGGGAGCGGGACCCAGTACTTC.

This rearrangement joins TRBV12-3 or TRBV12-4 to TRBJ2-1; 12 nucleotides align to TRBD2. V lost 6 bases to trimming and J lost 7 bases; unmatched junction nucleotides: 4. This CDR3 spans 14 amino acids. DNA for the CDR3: TGTGCCAGCAGGACTAGCGGGGGCCCTAATGAGCAGTTCTTC. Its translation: CASRTSGGPNEQFF.

The CDR3 DNA reads TGCGCCAGCAGCCAAGTCCAAGACACCGGGGAGCTGTTTTTT. Protein: CASSQVQDTGELFF. The chain has TRBV4-3 and TRBJ2-2, with D unresolved. Trimming took off 1 base at V and 3 bases at J, with 6 bases between the two ends. The CDR3 is 14 residues long. From germline, CDR1 is LGHNA and CDR2 YSLEER.

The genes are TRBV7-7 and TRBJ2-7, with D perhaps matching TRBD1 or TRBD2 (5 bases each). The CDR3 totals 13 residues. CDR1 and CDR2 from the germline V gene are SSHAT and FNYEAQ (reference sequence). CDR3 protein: CANSTGTIAEQYF. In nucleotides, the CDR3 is TGTGCTAACAGTACCGGGACGATCGCCGAGCAGTACTTC.

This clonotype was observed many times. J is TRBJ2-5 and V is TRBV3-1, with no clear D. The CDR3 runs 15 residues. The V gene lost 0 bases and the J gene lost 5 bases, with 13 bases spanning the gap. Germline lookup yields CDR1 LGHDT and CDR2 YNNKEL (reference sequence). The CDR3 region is CASSQDPAERETQYF. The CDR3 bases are TGTGCCAGCAGCCAAGACCCCGCGGAGAGGGAGACCCAGTACTTC.

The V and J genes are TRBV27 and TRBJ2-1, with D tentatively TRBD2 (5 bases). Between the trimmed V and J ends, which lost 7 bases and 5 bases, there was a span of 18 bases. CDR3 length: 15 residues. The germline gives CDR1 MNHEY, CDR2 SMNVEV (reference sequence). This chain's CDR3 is CASKEDRLEDNEQFF. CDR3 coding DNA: TGTGCCAGCAAGGAGGATCGCCTGGAAGACAATGAGCAGTTCTTC.

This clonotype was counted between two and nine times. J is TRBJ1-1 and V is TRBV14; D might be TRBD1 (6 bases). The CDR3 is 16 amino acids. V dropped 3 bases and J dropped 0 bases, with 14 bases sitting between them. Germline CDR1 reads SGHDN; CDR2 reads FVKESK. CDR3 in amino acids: CASSQRGGWVNTEAFF. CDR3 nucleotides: TGTGCCAGCAGCCAGCGGGGGGGCTGGGTGAACACTGAAGCTTTCTTT.

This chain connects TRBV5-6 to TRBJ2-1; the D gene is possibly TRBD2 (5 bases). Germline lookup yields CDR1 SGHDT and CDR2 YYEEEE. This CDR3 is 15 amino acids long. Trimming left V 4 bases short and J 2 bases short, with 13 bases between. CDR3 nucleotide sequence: TGTGCCAGCAGCCGTAGCGCCTCTGCCTACAATGAGCAGTTCTTC. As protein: CASSRSASAYNEQFF.